This T cell receptor (beta chain) was sequenced during a study of T cell changes during pregnancy in multiple sclerosis. V lost 5 bases and J lost 6, with 12 bases in between. The CDR3 sequence is 13 residues long. Germline V gene sequence: CDR1 LNHDA, CDR2 SQIVND (reference sequence). Generated by immunoSEQ multiplex PCR, the TCRdb table keeps only in-frame clones and is missing some. The repertoire includes roughly 93,000 clones, approximately 90% of them detected once, and approximately 2.2% sits in the top ten. This receptor was obtained from a female donor in good health, enrolled as a control in a pregnancy study. The sample consisted of peripheral blood, taken after pregnancy. This chain connects TRBV19 to TRBJ2-3; D unclear. The CDR3 loop reads CASSPDWQDTQYF. CDR3 sequence (DNA): TGTGCCAGTAGTCCAGACTGGCAGGATACGCAGTATTTT.